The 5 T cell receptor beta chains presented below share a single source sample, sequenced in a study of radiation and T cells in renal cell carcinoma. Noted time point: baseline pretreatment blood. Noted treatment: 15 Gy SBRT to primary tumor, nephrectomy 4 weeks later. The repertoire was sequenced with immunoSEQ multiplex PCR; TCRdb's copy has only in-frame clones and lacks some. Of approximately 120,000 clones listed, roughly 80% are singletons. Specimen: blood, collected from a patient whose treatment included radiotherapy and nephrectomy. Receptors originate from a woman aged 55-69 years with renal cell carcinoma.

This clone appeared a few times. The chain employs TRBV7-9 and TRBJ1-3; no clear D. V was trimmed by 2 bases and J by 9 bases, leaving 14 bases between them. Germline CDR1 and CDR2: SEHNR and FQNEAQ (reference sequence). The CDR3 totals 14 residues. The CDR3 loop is CASSLSRSSGTIYF. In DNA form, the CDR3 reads TGTGCCAGCAGCTTAAGCAGGTCTTCTGGCACCATATATTTT.

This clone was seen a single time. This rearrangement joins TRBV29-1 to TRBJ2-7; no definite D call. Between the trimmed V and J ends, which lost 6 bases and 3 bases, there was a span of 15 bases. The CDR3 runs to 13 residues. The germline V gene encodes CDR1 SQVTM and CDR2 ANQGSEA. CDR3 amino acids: CSVGMRANYEQYF. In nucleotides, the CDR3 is TGCAGCGTCGGAATGAGAGCGAACTACGAGCAGTACTTC.

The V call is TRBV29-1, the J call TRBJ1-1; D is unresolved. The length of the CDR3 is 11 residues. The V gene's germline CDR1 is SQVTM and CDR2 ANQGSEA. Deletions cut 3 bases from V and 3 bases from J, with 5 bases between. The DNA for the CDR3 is TGCAGCGTTGAGTTAGACACTGAAGCTTTCTTT. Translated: CSVELDTEAFF.

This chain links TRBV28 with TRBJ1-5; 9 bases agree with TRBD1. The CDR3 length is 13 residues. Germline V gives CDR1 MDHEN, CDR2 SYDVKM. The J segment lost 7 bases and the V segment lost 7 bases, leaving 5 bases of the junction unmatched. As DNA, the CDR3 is TGTGCCAGCAAGGGACAGGGATTGCAGCCCCAGCATTTT. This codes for CASKGQGLQPQHF.

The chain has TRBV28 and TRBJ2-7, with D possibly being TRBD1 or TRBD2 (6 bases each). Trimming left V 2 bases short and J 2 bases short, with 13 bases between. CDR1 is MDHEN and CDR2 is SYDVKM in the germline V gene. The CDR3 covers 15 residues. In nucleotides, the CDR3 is TGTGCCAGCAGTTTAGGGGGGCAGGGGACCTACGAGCAGTACTTC. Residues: CASSLGGQGTYEQYF.